Presented here are 21 T cell receptor beta chains from one specimen sequenced in a study of blood T cell repertoires in COVID-19. TCRdb's table, derived via immunoSEQ multiplex PCR, lists solely in-frame clones and lacks some. The repertoire holds about 24,000 clones, roughly 89% seen once, with about 27% in the top ten. Source material: peripheral blood. Receptors originate from a woman in her 70s with active COVID-19.

The CDR3 here is CASSLGLARADNEQFF. The CDR3 bases are TGCGCCAGCAGCTTGGGGCTAGCGCGAGCCGACAATGAGCAGTTCTTC. This chain uses TRBV5-1 with TRBJ2-1, with TRBD2 as a possible D gene (6 bases). Trimming shortened V by 0 bases and J by 5 bases, and 15 bases separated the two germline ends. The CDR3 sequence is 16 residues long. Germline CDR1 is SGHRS and CDR2 is YFSETQ.

This chain uses TRBV6-8 with TRBJ1-5; 7 bases fit TRBD1. Germline loops: CDR1 MNHGY, CDR2 SAAAGT. V lost 6 bases and J lost 6; bases outside the gene matches: 8. CDR3 length: 14 amino acids. This chain's CDR3 is CASRFRGGGQPQHF. CDR3 nucleotide sequence: TGTGCCAGCAGGTTTCGAGGGGGCGGTCAGCCCCAGCATTTT.

The chain employs TRBV11-3 and TRBJ2-3, with D maybe TRBD2 (6 bases). The CDR3 runs to 15 residues. Trimming left V 2 bases short and J 2 bases short, with 11 bases between. Germline CDR1 SGHNT, CDR2 YENEEA. CDR3: CASSLRTTLTDTQYF. The CDR3 DNA sequence: TGTGCCAGCAGCTTACGGACTACCCTCACAGATACGCAGTATTTT.

The CDR3 DNA reads TGTGCCAGCAGTGAGGGATCCTGGCAGCCCCAGCATTTT. It translates to CASSEGSWQPQHF. J is TRBJ1-5 and V is TRBV12-3 or TRBV12-4; D not resolved. The length of the CDR3 is 13 residues. Trimming took off 5 bases at V and 7 bases at J, with 12 bases between the two ends.

The chain uses TRBV5-1 and TRBJ2-5; 11 bases fit TRBD1. Germline trimming cut 5 bases from V and 3 bases from J; bases unmatched to any gene: 3. The germline V gene has CDR1 SGHRS and CDR2 YFSETQ. This CDR3 region has 14 residues. CDR3 bases: TGCGCCAGCAGTAGGACAGGGGGCGAAGAGACCCAGTACTTC. The encoded protein is CASSRTGGEETQYF. Using reference TRBV5-1 and TRBJ2-5 for the parts outside the CDR3, the full variable domain is KAGVTQTPRYLIKTRGQQVTLSCSPISGHRSVSWYQQTPGQGLQFLFEYFSETQRNKGNFPGRFSGRQFSNSRSEMNVSTLELGDSALYLCASSRTGGEETQYFGPGTRLLVL.

The chain is built from TRBV6-5 and TRBJ1-2; 7 bases are a match to TRBD1. CDR3 length: 16 amino acids. V dropped 0 bases and J dropped 8; count of bases not matched to a gene: 12. The germline V gene has CDR1 MNHEY and CDR2 SVGAGI. The CDR3 sequence is CASSYSRVPTGQGYTF. DNA of the CDR3: TGTGCCAGCAGTTACTCCCGGGTCCCGACAGGGCAGGGCTACACCTTC.

CDR3 region: CASSVVDRGHTEAFF. DNA for the CDR3: TGTGCCAGCAGCGTAGTGGACAGGGGGCACACTGAAGCTTTCTTT. The J gene is TRBJ1-1, the V gene TRBV9, with 11 bases aligning to TRBD1. Germline CDR1 is SGDLS and CDR2 is YYNGEE. CDR3 length: 15 residues. V dropped 0 bases and J dropped 3; count of bases not matched to a gene: 1. The whole variable domain, remainder taken from reference TRBV9 and TRBJ1-1, is DSGVTQTPKHLITATGQRVTLRCSPRSGDLSVYWYQQSLDQGLQFLIQYYNGEERAKGNILERFSAQQFPDLHSELNLSSLELGDSALYFCASSVVDRGHTEAFFGQGTRLTVV.

The chain has TRBV28 and TRBJ1-5, with TRBD1 as a possible D gene (6 bases). Trimming left V 5 bases short and J 7 bases short, with 15 bases between. The CDR3 length is 14 residues. Looked up from germline, CDR1 is MDHEN and CDR2 is SYDVKM. CDR3 coding DNA: TGTGCCAGCAGTCCACACGCAGGGGTCCAGCCCCAGCATTTT. Translating gives CASSPHAGVQPQHF.

The rearrangement uses TRBV6-2 or TRBV6-3 and TRBJ2-2; TRBD2 agrees at 12 bases. The V segment lost 5 bases and the J segment 3 bases; nucleotides outside the gene matches: 4. The CDR3 runs to 16 residues. CDR1 MNHEY and CDR2 SVGEGT come from the germline V gene. CDR3 DNA: TGTGCCAGCAGTAAAAGACTAGCGGGGGACACCGGGGAGCTGTTTTTT. Residues: CASSKRLAGDTGELFF.

The chain combines TRBV7-9 with TRBJ1-6; D gene ambiguous. This CDR3 is 14 amino acids long. Germline V lookup: CDR1 SEHNR, CDR2 FQNEAQ (reference sequence). Trimming removed 1 base from V and 9 bases from J, with 10 bases in between. The CDR3 here is CASSLEVRGSPLHF. DNA for the CDR3: TGTGCCAGCAGCTTAGAGGTGAGAGGTTCACCCCTCCACTTT.

V and J are TRBV28 and TRBJ2-2; 7 bases agree with TRBD1. V was pared by 5 bases and J by 6 bases, with 12 bases of the junction left unmatched. The V gene's germline CDR1 is MDHEN and CDR2 SYDVKM. The CDR3 length is 16 residues. The CDR3, as DNA: TGTGCCAGCAGTCCTACAGACAGGGTTTCGTCCGGGGAGCTGTTTTTT. This encodes CASSPTDRVSSGELFF.

The chain recombines TRBV7-2 with TRBJ2-3; 10 bases are a match to TRBD2. V was clipped by 4 bases and J by 5 bases; unmatched bases: 9. The germline CDR1 and CDR2 sequences are SGHTA and FQGNSA. CDR3 length equals 16 residues. The CDR3 DNA sequence: TGTGCCAGCAGCTCGAGGGTAGCGGGGGGCGGAGATACGCAGTATTTT. As protein: CASSSRVAGGGDTQYF. The full variable domain, with the rest looked up from reference TRBV7-2 and TRBJ2-3, is GAGVSQSPSNKVTEKGKDVELRCDPISGHTALYWYRQSLGQGLEFLIYFQGNSAPDKSGLPSDRFSAERTGGSVSTLTIQRTQQEDSAVYLCASSSRVAGGGDTQYFGPGTRLTVL.

The rearrangement links TRBV10-3 to TRBJ2-2; 10 nucleotides line up with TRBD1. Per the germline V gene, CDR1 is ENHRY and CDR2 is SYGVKD. Germline trimming cut 6 bases from V and 4 bases from J; bases unmatched to any gene: 5. The CDR3 extends over 15 amino acids. The CDR3 is CAISAGTGVTGELFF. CDR3 nucleotides: TGTGCCATCAGCGCCGGGACAGGGGTCACCGGGGAGCTGTTTTTT.

The chain carries TRBV5-1 and TRBJ2-7, with D uncertain. This CDR3 contains 13 residues. Per germline, CDR1 SGHRS and CDR2 YFSETQ. Deletions cut 0 bases from V and 1 base from J, with 5 bases between. CDR3 sequence: CASSLAGSYEQYF. In nucleotides, the CDR3 is TGCGCCAGCAGCTTGGCAGGTTCCTACGAGCAGTACTTC. The full variable domain, in which reference TRBV5-1 and TRBJ2-7 provide the parts outside the CDR3, is KAGVTQTPRYLIKTRGQQVTLSCSPISGHRSVSWYQQTPGQGLQFLFEYFSETQRNKGNFPGRFSGRQFSNSRSEMNVSTLELGDSALYLCASSLAGSYEQYFGPGTRLTVT.

This chain uses TRBV24-1 with TRBJ1-2; 9 nucleotides match TRBD1. From germline, CDR1 is KGHDR and CDR2 SFDVKD. The trim removed 4 bases at V and 4 bases at J, leaving 6 bases unmatched. This CDR3 has 15 amino acids. CDR3 in amino acids: CATSEGQGKSYGYTF. CDR3 sequence (DNA): TGTGCCACCAGTGAGGGACAGGGAAAGAGCTATGGCTACACCTTC.

The gene calls are TRBV18 and TRBJ1-1; possibly TRBD1 for D (6 bases). Trimming left V 1 base short and J 1 base short, with 7 bases between. The CDR3 covers 14 residues. Germline V gene lookup returns CDR1 KGHSH and CDR2 LQKENI. In nucleotides, the CDR3 is TGTGCCAGCTCACCACGAGGGGGGAACACTGAAGCTTTCTTT. This translates into CASSPRGGNTEAFF. Looking up the rest from reference TRBV18 and TRBJ1-1 gives the full variable domain: NAGVMQNPRHLVRRRGQEARLRCSPMKGHSHVYWYRQLPEEGLKFMVYLQKENIIDESGMPKERFSAEFPKEGPSILRIQQVVRGDSAAYFCASSPRGGNTEAFFGQGTRLTVV.

This rearrangement joins TRBV7-2 to TRBJ2-3; 10 bases map to TRBD1. The V and J ends lost 6 bases and 5 bases, in that order; junction bases with no gene match: 14. Germline V gene data show CDR1 as SGHTA and CDR2 as FQGNSA. The CDR3 length is 17 residues. CDR3 loop: CASSHQATGGLRDTQYF. In DNA, the CDR3 is TGTGCCAGCAGTCATCAAGCGACAGGGGGCCTTCGAGATACGCAGTATTTT.

This clone was seen just once. The J gene is TRBJ2-5, the V gene TRBV7-2; D uncertain. Germline V gives CDR1 SGHTA, CDR2 FQGNSA. Deletions cut 3 bases from V and 1 base from J, with 9 bases between. This CDR3 comprises 14 residues. The CDR3 nucleotides are TGTGCCAGCAGCTTTGTACACCCCCAAGAGACCCAGTACTTC. It specifies CASSFVHPQETQYF.

The chain employs TRBV7-2 and TRBJ2-1; possible D gene TRBD2, 6 bases. The CDR3 is made up of 14 amino acids. With 3 bases removed from V and 4 bases from J, the gap between germline ends came to 10 bases. Germline V gene lookup returns CDR1 SGHTA and CDR2 FQGNSA. CDR3 loop: CASSFGTSYNEQFF. The CDR3 nucleotides read TGTGCCAGCAGCTTCGGGACTTCTTACAATGAGCAGTTCTTC.

This clone was picked up a small number of times. The rearrangement joins TRBV6-1 to TRBJ2-7; TRBD2 agrees at 8 bases. The CDR3 sequence is 15 residues long. CDR1 and CDR2 from the germline V gene are MNHNS and SASEGT. Trimming took 1 base from V and 1 from J; bases not matched to a gene: 3. The CDR3 DNA follows: TGTGCCAGCAGTGAAGATAGCGGGGCTTCCTACGAGCAGTACTTC. Protein: CASSEDSGASYEQYF.

In DNA form, the CDR3 reads TGTGCCAGCAGCCCGGGACTAGCGGGAGCAGATACGCAGTATTTT. Encoded protein: CASSPGLAGADTQYF. This chain connects TRBV7-3 to TRBJ2-3; 14 nucleotides agree with TRBD2. Trimming took 5 bases from V and 4 from J; bases not matched to a gene: 2. Germline loops: CDR1 SGHTA, CDR2 FQGTGA. The CDR3 loop spans 15 amino acids.